This T cell receptor (beta chain) was obtained from a study of tumor-infiltrating lymphocytes in localized non-small cell lung cancer. Study details: Patients included smokers and never-smokers with various histologies, some sampled after neoadjuvant chemotherapy. Each patient gave resected tumor and non-adjacent uninvolved lung tissue. Findings and limits, study-wide: T-cell fraction did not differ between immunotypes IM1 and IM2.

The CDR3 extends over 15 amino acids. The V and J ends lost 4 bases and 1 base, in that order; junction bases with no gene match: 3. Per germline, CDR1 KGHSH and CDR2 LQKENI. Sequencing used immunoSEQ multiplex PCR; TCRdb keeps in-frame clones, though not all of them. The repertoire holds approximately 11,000 clones, with roughly 84% as singletons. This clone was counted a single time. What it recognizes is unknown. The J gene is TRBJ2-3, the V gene TRBV18, with 9 bases lining up with TRBD2. What was sequenced was lung tumor tissue. This clonotype was sampled from a human donor with non-small cell lung cancer. The CDR3 DNA reads TGTGCCAGCTCACTCCGGACTAGCGGCACAGATACGCAGTATTTT. Protein product: CASSLRTSGTDTQYF.